The T cell receptor (beta chain) under discussion was sequenced for a study of molecular identifiers for immune sequencing clone quantification. Bulk TCR libraries used previously described methods and listed TCR primers. In TCRdb, the PCR reads were re-called with MiXCR into one record per CDR3 protein. The sample includes hundreds of thousands of distinct CDR3 sequences, 20% of them seen just once. Germline CDR1 SGHNT, CDR2 YYREEE (reference sequence). The CDR3 loop spans 14 amino acids. V was shortened by 1 base and J by 9 bases, with 17 bases between the two germline ends. Ten or more counts support this clonotype. What it recognizes is unknown. As CD8+CD4-CCR7+CD45RA+ cells, naive CD8 T cells were sorted. Study-level points and caveats: Reportedly, one cell's Jurkat TCR RNA was detected within 1,100,000 naive CD8 cells. Clones that exceeded 20 RNA copies held over 99% of effector molecules, yet under 1% in naive cells.

Sample: naive CD8+ T cells from blood, with Jurkat cell RNA spiked in. Specified subset: FACS-sorted CD8+CD4-CCR7+CD45RA+ naive T cells. The chain couples TRBV5-4 to TRBJ2-7, with a weak D call TRBD2 (5 bases). This TCR came from a human donor in good health. Some libraries in this study had Jurkat cell RNA spiked in. The CDR3 loop is CASSLMGGSVAQYF. DNA of the CDR3: TGTGCCAGCAGCTTGATGGGCGGGTCGGTGGCGCAGTACTTC.